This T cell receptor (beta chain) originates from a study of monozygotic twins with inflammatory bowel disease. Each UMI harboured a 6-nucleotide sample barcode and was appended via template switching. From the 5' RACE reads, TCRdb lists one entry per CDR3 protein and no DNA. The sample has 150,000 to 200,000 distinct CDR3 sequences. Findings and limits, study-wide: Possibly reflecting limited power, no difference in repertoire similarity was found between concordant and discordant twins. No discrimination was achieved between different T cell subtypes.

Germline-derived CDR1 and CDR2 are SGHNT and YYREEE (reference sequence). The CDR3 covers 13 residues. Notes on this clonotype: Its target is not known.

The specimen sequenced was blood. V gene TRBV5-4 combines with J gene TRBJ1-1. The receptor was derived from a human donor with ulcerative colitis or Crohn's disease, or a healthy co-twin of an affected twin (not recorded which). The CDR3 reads CATKARGNTEAFF.